The 8 T cell receptor beta chains given below trace back to one sample, sequenced in a study of shared clonotypes between healthy human individuals. Positively selected for CCR7, the CD45RO-negative cells used as naive CD8 cells excluded terminally differentiated effector memory CD45RA+ cells. Sequenced by immunoSEQ multiplex PCR; TCRdb stores in-frame clones only, minus some. The repertoire holds a few hundred thousand clones, less than 97% seen once, with 0.1% to 0.11% in the top ten. Source material: naive CD8+ T cells sorted from blood. These receptors were obtained from a woman in her 30s in good health.

V and J are TRBV2 and TRBJ2-1, with TRBD2 matching over 11 bases. Trimming at V came to 4 bases and at J to 6 bases, leaving 5 bases not matched to a gene. The CDR3 runs to 15 residues. Germline CDR1 SNHLY, CDR2 FYNNEI. CDR3 sequence: CASSVSLAGGNEQFF. CDR3 DNA: TGTGCCAGCAGTGTAAGTCTAGCGGGAGGCAATGAGCAGTTCTTC.

The rearrangement links TRBV6-1 to TRBJ1-2; D is possibly TRBD1 (5 bases). Trimming took off 3 bases at V and 4 bases at J, with 12 bases between the two ends. This CDR3 comprises 14 residues. Germline assignment: CDR1 MNHNS and CDR2 SASEGT. The CDR3 DNA follows: TGTGCCAGCAGTGAGAACGACAGAATCTATGGCTACACCTTC. Translated, it gives CASSENDRIYGYTF.

This clone was detected only once. The J gene is TRBJ1-2, the V gene TRBV6-6, with D maybe TRBD1 (5 bases). The CDR3 is 15 residues long. Deletions cut 6 bases from V and 4 bases from J, with 18 bases between. Looked up from germline, CDR1 is MNHNY and CDR2 is SVGAGI (reference sequence). The CDR3 is CASSPPGEGSYGYTF. The CDR3 DNA is TGTGCCAGCAGCCCACCCGGTGAGGGGAGCTATGGCTACACCTTC.

On this clone: The same CDR3 also results from other DNA sequences found in this sample. The chain uses TRBV5-1 and TRBJ2-7; 9 bases match TRBD1. CDR3 size: 13 residues. V lost 3 bases to trimming and J lost 5 bases; unmatched junction nucleotides: 3. Germline assignment: CDR1 SGHRS and CDR2 YFSETQ. The CDR3 loop reads CASSWGQGNEQYF. CDR3 nucleotide sequence: TGCGCCAGCAGCTGGGGACAGGGAAACGAGCAGTACTTC.

The chain is built from TRBV6-5 and TRBJ1-1; D is undetermined. CDR3 length equals 13 residues. Germline assignment: CDR1 MNHEY and CDR2 SVGAGI. The V end lost 11 bases, the J end lost 0 bases, and 13 bases lay between the germline ends. CDR3 sequence reads: CAASLAMNTEAFF. CDR3 DNA: TGTGCCGCGAGTCTGGCCATGAACACTGAAGCTTTCTTT.

The gene calls are TRBV6-5 and TRBJ2-1, with 8 nucleotides matching TRBD2. Germline loops: CDR1 MNHEY, CDR2 SVGAGI. CDR3 length: 15 residues. V lost 8 bases, J lost 7 bases, and 13 bases stayed unmatched. Here the CDR3 DNA reads TGTGCCAGCGGGTCAGCGGGAGAGCATTGGAATGAGCAGTTCTTC. This translates into CASGSAGEHWNEQFF.

As for this clone: This same CDR3 is encoded by further DNA sequences in the sample. The chain carries TRBV9 and TRBJ2-1, with 10 bases aligning to TRBD2. The V gene end was trimmed by 4 bases and the J gene end by 3 bases; junction bases not matched to a gene: 4. The CDR3 has 15 amino acids. The germline gives CDR1 SGDLS, CDR2 YYNGEE. In DNA, the CDR3 is TGTGCCAGCAGCCCCCGGACTAGCGGCTACAATGAGCAGTTCTTC. This encodes CASSPRTSGYNEQFF.

CDR3 nucleotide sequence: TGTGCCAGCAGCTCAGGGACAGGGCTGTTTGAGACCCAGTACTTC. Protein sequence: CASSSGTGLFETQYF. This chain uses TRBV7-7 with TRBJ2-5; 9 bases map to TRBD1. Germline-derived CDR1 and CDR2 are SSHAT and FNYEAQ (reference sequence). The CDR3 has 15 residues. J lost 5 bases, V lost 4 bases, and 8 bases had no gene match.